The clone carrying this T cell receptor (beta chain) was seen more than once but under ten times. The antigen remains unidentified. V was trimmed by 3 bases and J by 4 bases, leaving 6 bases between them. In germline, CDR1 is SQVTM, CDR2 ANQGSEA. The CDR3 extends over 11 amino acids. This specimen comes from a study of T cell responses to AZD1222 COVID-19 vaccine. Study-level points and caveats: Regions left unmutated in variants are reportedly the target of nearly half of spike-specific TCRs. Spike-specific TCR breadth and depth went up after people got two AZD1222 doses. Repertoire sampling was restricted to post-peak T cell response timepoints. There were mostly white British donors and more females than males, and clonal diversity was possibly underestimated.

Method: immunoSEQ multiplex PCR; TCRdb's copy keeps in-frame clones and lacks some. The sample contains roughly 99,000 clones, around 92% of which appear only once. This clonotype originated in an adult who received the AZD1222 COVID-19 vaccine. Sequences were derived from peripheral blood, sampled 28 days after the second AZD1222 dose. This rearrangement joins TRBV29-1 to TRBJ1-2; possibly TRBD1 for D (5 bases). Here the CDR3 reads CSVDRAYGYTF. CDR3 sequence (DNA): TGCAGCGTTGACAGGGCCTATGGCTACACCTTC.